What follows is one T cell receptor beta chain and its context. CDR1 is MGHRA and CDR2 is YSYEKL in the germline V gene. CDR3 length: 16 amino acids. The PCR used 60 Vbeta and 13 Jbeta primers. In the source study's methods: In a later analysis, roughly 10 million of 75 million to 90 million unique beta chains occurred in at least two donors. This table comes from immunoSEQ multiplex PCR, and its TCRdb copy is limited to in-frame clones, with some not included. The D gene and trimming were derived from the DNA, and the V and J assignments and clone size from that table. The profile shows 200,000 or so clones, roughly four fifths of them singletons. These data are taken from a study of cytomegalovirus exposure and HLA in healthy donors.

The clonotype was recovered from a woman aged 18-30 years in good health and CMV-seropositive. Sequencing was performed on PBMCs. The V and J genes are TRBV4-1 and TRBJ2-5; 14 bases fit TRBD2. The end of the DNA fits TRBJ2-7 better, so the J call may be wrong. This CDR3 reads CASSLGLAGGYYEQYF. DNA of the CDR3: TGCGCCAGCAGCCTCGGACTAGCGGGGGGTTACTACGAGCAGTACTTC.